Below are 30 T cell receptor beta chains sequenced from a single sample in a study of T cell changes during pregnancy in multiple sclerosis. TCRdb keeps only in-frame clones here, not all; method: immunoSEQ multiplex PCR. The data contain about 100,000 clones, around 93% of them singletons. The sample here was peripheral blood, taken after pregnancy. All receptors come from a female donor with multiple sclerosis, enrolled in a pregnancy study.

This chain joins TRBV10-3 and TRBJ1-2, with 10 bases fitting TRBD1. The CDR3 covers 12 residues. Germline-derived CDR1 and CDR2 are ENHRY and SYGVKD. The ends lost 9 bases at V and 7 bases at J; junction bases unmatched: 5. The CDR3 region has the DNA TGTGCCATTACCGGGACAGGGGTTGGCTACACCTTC. This codes for CAITGTGVGYTF.

The CDR3 sequence: CASSLVAGGGYNEQFF. CDR3 nucleotide sequence: TGCGCCAGCAGCTTGGTGGCGGGAGGGGGCTACAATGAGCAGTTCTTC. The chain recombines TRBV5-1 with TRBJ2-1; TRBD2 agrees at 9 bases. Germline values: CDR1 SGHRS, CDR2 YFSETQ. The CDR3 is made up of 16 amino acids. Trimming at V came to 0 bases and at J to 3 bases, leaving 4 bases not matched to a gene.

V is TRBV6-5 and J is TRBJ1-5; D gene unclear. Germline CDR1 reads MNHEY; CDR2 reads SVGAGI. V was pared by 0 bases and J by 1 base, with 7 bases between. The CDR3 loop spans 15 amino acids. CDR3 DNA sequence: TGTGCCAGCAGTTACTCAGGGAGCAGCAATCAGCCCCAGCATTTT. Translated, it gives CASSYSGSSNQPQHF.

The CDR3 coding sequence is TGCGCCAGCAGCCCAACAGGGGGCCGTGGCTACACCTTC. Its translation: CASSPTGGRGYTF. This chain uses TRBV5-1 with TRBJ1-2; 9 bases are shared with TRBD1. The CDR3 is made up of 13 amino acids. CDR1 and CDR2 (germline): SGHRS, YFSETQ. The ends lost 4 bases at V and 7 bases at J; junction bases unmatched: 5.

The chain links TRBV28 to TRBJ2-7; 14 bases line up with TRBD2. The CDR3 spans 15 residues. Germline CDR1 MDHEN, CDR2 SYDVKM. The V and J ends lost 6 bases and 6 bases, in that order; junction bases with no gene match: 7. The CDR3 loop is CASRTLGTSGSEQYF. The CDR3 DNA is TGTGCCAGCAGGACCCTTGGGACTAGCGGGAGCGAGCAGTACTTC. The variable domain in full, completed from reference TRBV28 and TRBJ2-7, reads DVKVTQSSRYLVKRTGEKVFLECVQDMDHENMFWYRQDPGLGLRLIYFSYDVKMKEKGDIPEGYSVSREKKERFSLILESASTNQTSMYLCASRTLGTSGSEQYFGPGTRLTVT.

The sample holds a few counts of this clone. V and J are TRBV7-9 and TRBJ1-6; 8 nucleotides line up with TRBD1. Germline assignment: CDR1 SEHNR and CDR2 FQNEAQ (reference sequence). Germline trimming cut 7 bases from V and 7 bases from J; bases unmatched to any gene: 9. The CDR3 length is 15 residues. The CDR3 spells CASNHRTGSNSPLHF. The DNA of the CDR3 is TGTGCCAGCAACCATCGGACAGGGTCGAATTCACCCCTCCACTTT. Filled out from reference TRBV7-9 and TRBJ1-6, the complete variable domain reads DTGVSQNPRHKITKRGQNVTFRCDPISEHNRLYWYRQTLGQGPEFLTYFQNEAQLEKSRLLSDRFSAERPKGSFSTLEIQRTEQGDSAMYLCASNHRTGSNSPLHFGNGTRLTVT.

This sequence joins TRBV11-3 and TRBJ2-3, with D unresolved. V lost 7 bases and J 3 bases, leaving 17 bases between the germline ends. The CDR3 length is 15 residues. Germline V CDR1 and CDR2: SGHNT, YENEEA. The CDR3 spells CASTYSQVGTDTQYF. CDR3 bases: TGTGCCAGCACTTATTCCCAGGTTGGGACAGATACGCAGTATTTT.

J is TRBJ1-1 and V is TRBV5-1, with 8 bases lining up with TRBD1. This CDR3 is built from 14 residues. V dropped 2 bases and J dropped 4; count of bases not matched to a gene: 4. Germline V gives CDR1 SGHRS, CDR2 YFSETQ. The CDR3: CASSLGQGITEAFF. CDR3 nucleotide sequence: TGCGCCAGCAGCTTAGGACAGGGAATCACTGAAGCTTTCTTT.

The sample holds one count of this clone. J is TRBJ2-6 and V is TRBV15; maybe TRBD2 (6 bases). Germline CDR1 is LNHNV and CDR2 is YYDKDF (reference sequence). With 0 bases removed from V and 0 bases from J, the gap between germline ends came to 6 bases. This CDR3 has 16 residues. This chain's CDR3 is CATSREGGSGANVLTF. The CDR3 DNA reads TGTGCCACCAGCAGAGAGGGGGGCTCTGGGGCCAACGTCCTGACTTTC.

V is TRBV7-2 and J is TRBJ2-7; D not certain. Trimming removed 3 bases from V and 4 bases from J, with 7 bases in between. Per germline, CDR1 SGHTA and CDR2 FQGNSA. The CDR3 totals 12 residues. The CDR3 here is CASSFPSYEQYF. Here the CDR3 DNA reads TGTGCCAGCAGCTTCCCGTCGTACGAGCAGTACTTC.

The V call is TRBV19, the J call TRBJ1-2; D call uncertain. This CDR3 is built from 15 residues. Germline lookup yields CDR1 LNHDA and CDR2 SQIVND (reference sequence). V was pared by 0 bases and J by 3 bases, with 11 bases between. The CDR3 bases are TGTGCCAGTAGTATAGATTCAACAGCCTACTATGGCTACACCTTC. This encodes CASSIDSTAYYGYTF.

CDR3 sequence reads: CATKAMGQGEGNEQFF. The CDR3 region has the DNA TGTGCCACCAAAGCGATGGGACAGGGGGAAGGGAATGAGCAGTTCTTC. V usage is TRBV15 and J usage is TRBJ2-1, with 11 bases identical to TRBD1. Germline values: CDR1 LNHNV, CDR2 YYDKDF (reference sequence). The CDR3 has 16 residues. V gave up 7 bases and J gave up 7 bases; unmatched junction bases: 12.

The chain carries TRBV6-6 and TRBJ1-2, with TRBD1 identical over 7 bases. Germline V gene data show CDR1 as MNHNY and CDR2 as SVGAGI (reference sequence). The V and J ends lost 5 bases and 5 bases, in that order; junction bases with no gene match: 2. The CDR3 runs to 12 residues. The CDR3 DNA reads TGTGCCAGCAGTCCAGGGGGGTATGGCTACACCTTC. Protein: CASSPGGYGYTF.

The chain has TRBV5-1 and TRBJ1-4; 9 bases line up with TRBD1. Germline trimming cut 4 bases from V and 8 bases from J; bases unmatched to any gene: 12. Germline CDR1 and CDR2: SGHRS and YFSETQ. The CDR3 extends over 16 amino acids. CDR3 residues: CASSKGPTGGGEKLFF. For the CDR3, the DNA is TGCGCCAGCAGCAAAGGCCCTACAGGGGGCGGGGAAAAACTGTTTTTT.

The chain uses TRBV7-9 and TRBJ2-5; D is perhaps TRBD1 (5 bases). The CDR3 is 16 residues long. Trimming took 4 bases from V and 3 from J, leaving 18 bases between them. The V gene's germline CDR1 is SEHNR and CDR2 FQNEAQ (reference sequence). CDR3 nucleotides: TGTGCCAGCAGCTCGCCCCCCTCGGGCAGGGAAGAGACCCAGTACTTC. Amino acids: CASSSPPSGREETQYF.

Here the CDR3 reads CASSSGQLYYGYTF. The CDR3 region has the DNA TGTGCCAGCAGCTCGGGACAGCTCTACTATGGCTACACCTTC. The rearrangement joins TRBV13 to TRBJ1-2; 7 bases line up with TRBD1. This CDR3 has 14 amino acids. V lost 4 bases, J lost 3 bases, and 5 bases stayed unmatched. Germline CDR1 reads PRHDT; CDR2 reads FYEKMQ (reference sequence).

V usage is TRBV5-4 and J usage is TRBJ1-6; the D gene is possibly TRBD1 (6 bases). CDR1 is SGHNT, CDR2 YYREEE, per germline (reference sequence). The CDR3 runs 14 residues. Trimming took 0 bases from V and 6 from J, leaving 7 bases between them. The CDR3 coding sequence is TGTGCCAGCAGCTTGGGGGGGCTTAATTCACCCCTCCACTTT. This encodes CASSLGGLNSPLHF. Together with reference TRBV5-4 and TRBJ1-6, the CDR3 gives the full variable domain: ETGVTQSPTHLIKTRGQQVTLRCSSQSGHNTVSWYQQALGQGPQFIFQYYREEENGRGNFPPRFSGLQFPNYSSELNVNALELDDSALYLCASSLGGLNSPLHFGNGTRLTVT.

V usage is TRBV6-5 and J usage is TRBJ2-2, with 7 bases identical to TRBD1. This CDR3 has 14 residues. The V gene's germline CDR1 is MNHEY and CDR2 SVGAGI. After removal of 6 bases from V and 1 base from J, the junction contained 2 bases not matched to a gene. CDR3 protein: CASRYRGNTGELFF. CDR3 in DNA: TGTGCCAGCAGGTACAGGGGGAACACCGGGGAGCTGTTTTTT.

This clone was seen once. V is TRBV12-5 and J is TRBJ1-2; D possibly corresponds to TRBD1 (5 bases). CDR1 LGHNT and CDR2 FRNRAP come from the germline V gene. V was trimmed by 6 bases and J by 1 base, leaving 15 bases between them. CDR3 length: 15 residues. DNA for the CDR3: TGTGCTAGTGGCCCCCGATCGACAGATAACTATGGCTACACCTTC. This encodes CASGPRSTDNYGYTF.

This chain links TRBV19 with TRBJ2-7; 7 bases are shared with TRBD1. The CDR3 spans 14 residues. V gave up 4 bases and J gave up 2 bases; unmatched junction bases: 5. Germline assignment: CDR1 LNHDA and CDR2 SQIVND (reference sequence). As DNA, the CDR3 is TGTGCCAGTAGTAAGAGACAGGGACCCTACGAGCAGTACTTC. This gives the protein CASSKRQGPYEQYF.

The chain couples TRBV6-6 to TRBJ1-5; maybe TRBD1 (5 bases). CDR1 MNHNY and CDR2 SVGAGI come from the germline V gene (reference sequence). Between the trimmed V and J ends, which lost 0 bases and 3 bases, there was a span of 9 bases. The CDR3 runs to 15 residues. CDR3 DNA: TGTGCCAGCAGTTACTCGAGACAGATCAATCAGCCCCAGCATTTT. Amino acids: CASSYSRQINQPQHF.

The chain links TRBV7-3 to TRBJ2-1; 11 bases agree with TRBD2. Germline V CDR1 and CDR2: SGHTA, FQGTGA. The CDR3 runs 16 residues. V gave up 6 bases and J gave up 7 bases; unmatched junction bases: 11. CDR3 nucleotides: TGTGCCAGCAGTCTAACGGCCACTAGCGGGAGTAATGAGCAGTTCTTC. Protein sequence: CASSLTATSGSNEQFF.

The chain links TRBV28 to TRBJ2-3; tentative D call: TRBD1 (5 bases). V lost 4 bases and J lost 1, with 24 bases in between. From germline, CDR1 is MDHEN and CDR2 SYDVKM. The CDR3 is 19 amino acids. CDR3 nucleotide sequence: TGTGCCAGCAGTTCCCTGACAGCTAGGTGGGTATCGGGCACAGATACGCAGTATTTT. Its protein is CASSSLTARWVSGTDTQYF.

The chain carries TRBV5-6 and TRBJ2-3; possible D gene TRBD1, 5 bases. The V end lost 5 bases, the J end lost 9 bases, and 31 bases lay between the germline ends. CDR1 SGHDT and CDR2 YYEEEE come from the germline V gene. The CDR3 runs 18 residues. CDR3 region: CASSFDRVGAGIRSTQYF. CDR3 coding DNA: TGTGCCAGCAGTTTTGATAGAGTTGGGGCAGGGATAAGATCGACGCAGTATTTT.

This clone was recorded only once. The chain carries TRBV5-6 and TRBJ2-7; 13 positions agree with TRBD2. Germline V gene data show CDR1 as SGHDT and CDR2 as YYEEEE. After removal of 8 bases from V and 3 bases from J, the junction contained 17 bases not matched to a gene. This CDR3 has 18 amino acids. CDR3 protein: CASKSPLAGGVSGYEQYF. CDR3 coding DNA: TGTGCCAGTAAGTCCCCACTAGCGGGGGGGGTATCGGGCTACGAGCAGTACTTC.

The CDR3 protein is CASSPRTSGSVHNEQFF. The CDR3 DNA is TGCGCCAGCAGCCCAAGGACTAGCGGGAGTGTCCACAATGAGCAGTTCTTC. The chain is built from TRBV5-1 and TRBJ2-1, with 13 bases fitting TRBD2. The V gene's germline CDR1 is SGHRS and CDR2 YFSETQ. The V segment lost 4 bases and the J segment 5 bases; nucleotides outside the gene matches: 9. The CDR3 is 17 residues long.

In nucleotides, the CDR3 is TGTGCCACCAGCAGACTAAATAGCAATCAGCCCCAGCATTTT. Its translation: CATSRLNSNQPQHF. J is TRBJ1-5 and V is TRBV15, with D unresolved. Germline CDR1 and CDR2: LNHNV and YYDKDF (reference sequence). The length of the CDR3 is 14 residues. V was cut by 2 bases and J by 0 bases, with 5 bases left in between.

The chain is built from TRBV11-2 and TRBJ2-7; 9 bases are shared with TRBD1. After removal of 5 bases from V and 3 bases from J, the junction contained 8 bases not matched to a gene. The length of the CDR3 is 15 residues. Germline-derived CDR1 and CDR2 are SGHAT and FQNNGV. The CDR3 sequence: CASSERDRVSYEQYF. The CDR3 DNA is TGTGCCAGCAGCGAAAGGGACAGGGTAAGCTACGAGCAGTACTTC. Full variable domain (outside the CDR3, taken from reference TRBV11-2 and TRBJ2-7): EAGVAQSPRYKIIEKRQSVAFWCNPISGHATLYWYQQILGQGPKLLIQFQNNGVVDDSQLPKDRFSAERLKGVDSTLKIQPAKLEDSAVYLCASSERDRVSYEQYFGPGTRLTVT.

V and J are TRBV5-4 and TRBJ1-1; no firm D call. This CDR3 contains 15 residues. Trimming took 0 bases from V and 3 from J, leaving 12 bases between them. Germline values: CDR1 SGHNT, CDR2 YYREEE (reference sequence). The CDR3: CASSLGGWADTEAFF. The CDR3 nucleotides are TGTGCCAGCAGCTTGGGCGGGTGGGCGGACACTGAAGCTTTCTTT.

The chain is built from TRBV6-5 and TRBJ1-2; D unclear. In germline, CDR1 is MNHEY, CDR2 SVGAGI. The V and J ends lost 4 bases and 4 bases respectively, with 7 bases between them. The CDR3 is 12 amino acids. The CDR3 loop is CASSSGLYGYTF. The CDR3 nucleotides read TGTGCCAGCAGTTCAGGTCTCTATGGCTACACCTTC.